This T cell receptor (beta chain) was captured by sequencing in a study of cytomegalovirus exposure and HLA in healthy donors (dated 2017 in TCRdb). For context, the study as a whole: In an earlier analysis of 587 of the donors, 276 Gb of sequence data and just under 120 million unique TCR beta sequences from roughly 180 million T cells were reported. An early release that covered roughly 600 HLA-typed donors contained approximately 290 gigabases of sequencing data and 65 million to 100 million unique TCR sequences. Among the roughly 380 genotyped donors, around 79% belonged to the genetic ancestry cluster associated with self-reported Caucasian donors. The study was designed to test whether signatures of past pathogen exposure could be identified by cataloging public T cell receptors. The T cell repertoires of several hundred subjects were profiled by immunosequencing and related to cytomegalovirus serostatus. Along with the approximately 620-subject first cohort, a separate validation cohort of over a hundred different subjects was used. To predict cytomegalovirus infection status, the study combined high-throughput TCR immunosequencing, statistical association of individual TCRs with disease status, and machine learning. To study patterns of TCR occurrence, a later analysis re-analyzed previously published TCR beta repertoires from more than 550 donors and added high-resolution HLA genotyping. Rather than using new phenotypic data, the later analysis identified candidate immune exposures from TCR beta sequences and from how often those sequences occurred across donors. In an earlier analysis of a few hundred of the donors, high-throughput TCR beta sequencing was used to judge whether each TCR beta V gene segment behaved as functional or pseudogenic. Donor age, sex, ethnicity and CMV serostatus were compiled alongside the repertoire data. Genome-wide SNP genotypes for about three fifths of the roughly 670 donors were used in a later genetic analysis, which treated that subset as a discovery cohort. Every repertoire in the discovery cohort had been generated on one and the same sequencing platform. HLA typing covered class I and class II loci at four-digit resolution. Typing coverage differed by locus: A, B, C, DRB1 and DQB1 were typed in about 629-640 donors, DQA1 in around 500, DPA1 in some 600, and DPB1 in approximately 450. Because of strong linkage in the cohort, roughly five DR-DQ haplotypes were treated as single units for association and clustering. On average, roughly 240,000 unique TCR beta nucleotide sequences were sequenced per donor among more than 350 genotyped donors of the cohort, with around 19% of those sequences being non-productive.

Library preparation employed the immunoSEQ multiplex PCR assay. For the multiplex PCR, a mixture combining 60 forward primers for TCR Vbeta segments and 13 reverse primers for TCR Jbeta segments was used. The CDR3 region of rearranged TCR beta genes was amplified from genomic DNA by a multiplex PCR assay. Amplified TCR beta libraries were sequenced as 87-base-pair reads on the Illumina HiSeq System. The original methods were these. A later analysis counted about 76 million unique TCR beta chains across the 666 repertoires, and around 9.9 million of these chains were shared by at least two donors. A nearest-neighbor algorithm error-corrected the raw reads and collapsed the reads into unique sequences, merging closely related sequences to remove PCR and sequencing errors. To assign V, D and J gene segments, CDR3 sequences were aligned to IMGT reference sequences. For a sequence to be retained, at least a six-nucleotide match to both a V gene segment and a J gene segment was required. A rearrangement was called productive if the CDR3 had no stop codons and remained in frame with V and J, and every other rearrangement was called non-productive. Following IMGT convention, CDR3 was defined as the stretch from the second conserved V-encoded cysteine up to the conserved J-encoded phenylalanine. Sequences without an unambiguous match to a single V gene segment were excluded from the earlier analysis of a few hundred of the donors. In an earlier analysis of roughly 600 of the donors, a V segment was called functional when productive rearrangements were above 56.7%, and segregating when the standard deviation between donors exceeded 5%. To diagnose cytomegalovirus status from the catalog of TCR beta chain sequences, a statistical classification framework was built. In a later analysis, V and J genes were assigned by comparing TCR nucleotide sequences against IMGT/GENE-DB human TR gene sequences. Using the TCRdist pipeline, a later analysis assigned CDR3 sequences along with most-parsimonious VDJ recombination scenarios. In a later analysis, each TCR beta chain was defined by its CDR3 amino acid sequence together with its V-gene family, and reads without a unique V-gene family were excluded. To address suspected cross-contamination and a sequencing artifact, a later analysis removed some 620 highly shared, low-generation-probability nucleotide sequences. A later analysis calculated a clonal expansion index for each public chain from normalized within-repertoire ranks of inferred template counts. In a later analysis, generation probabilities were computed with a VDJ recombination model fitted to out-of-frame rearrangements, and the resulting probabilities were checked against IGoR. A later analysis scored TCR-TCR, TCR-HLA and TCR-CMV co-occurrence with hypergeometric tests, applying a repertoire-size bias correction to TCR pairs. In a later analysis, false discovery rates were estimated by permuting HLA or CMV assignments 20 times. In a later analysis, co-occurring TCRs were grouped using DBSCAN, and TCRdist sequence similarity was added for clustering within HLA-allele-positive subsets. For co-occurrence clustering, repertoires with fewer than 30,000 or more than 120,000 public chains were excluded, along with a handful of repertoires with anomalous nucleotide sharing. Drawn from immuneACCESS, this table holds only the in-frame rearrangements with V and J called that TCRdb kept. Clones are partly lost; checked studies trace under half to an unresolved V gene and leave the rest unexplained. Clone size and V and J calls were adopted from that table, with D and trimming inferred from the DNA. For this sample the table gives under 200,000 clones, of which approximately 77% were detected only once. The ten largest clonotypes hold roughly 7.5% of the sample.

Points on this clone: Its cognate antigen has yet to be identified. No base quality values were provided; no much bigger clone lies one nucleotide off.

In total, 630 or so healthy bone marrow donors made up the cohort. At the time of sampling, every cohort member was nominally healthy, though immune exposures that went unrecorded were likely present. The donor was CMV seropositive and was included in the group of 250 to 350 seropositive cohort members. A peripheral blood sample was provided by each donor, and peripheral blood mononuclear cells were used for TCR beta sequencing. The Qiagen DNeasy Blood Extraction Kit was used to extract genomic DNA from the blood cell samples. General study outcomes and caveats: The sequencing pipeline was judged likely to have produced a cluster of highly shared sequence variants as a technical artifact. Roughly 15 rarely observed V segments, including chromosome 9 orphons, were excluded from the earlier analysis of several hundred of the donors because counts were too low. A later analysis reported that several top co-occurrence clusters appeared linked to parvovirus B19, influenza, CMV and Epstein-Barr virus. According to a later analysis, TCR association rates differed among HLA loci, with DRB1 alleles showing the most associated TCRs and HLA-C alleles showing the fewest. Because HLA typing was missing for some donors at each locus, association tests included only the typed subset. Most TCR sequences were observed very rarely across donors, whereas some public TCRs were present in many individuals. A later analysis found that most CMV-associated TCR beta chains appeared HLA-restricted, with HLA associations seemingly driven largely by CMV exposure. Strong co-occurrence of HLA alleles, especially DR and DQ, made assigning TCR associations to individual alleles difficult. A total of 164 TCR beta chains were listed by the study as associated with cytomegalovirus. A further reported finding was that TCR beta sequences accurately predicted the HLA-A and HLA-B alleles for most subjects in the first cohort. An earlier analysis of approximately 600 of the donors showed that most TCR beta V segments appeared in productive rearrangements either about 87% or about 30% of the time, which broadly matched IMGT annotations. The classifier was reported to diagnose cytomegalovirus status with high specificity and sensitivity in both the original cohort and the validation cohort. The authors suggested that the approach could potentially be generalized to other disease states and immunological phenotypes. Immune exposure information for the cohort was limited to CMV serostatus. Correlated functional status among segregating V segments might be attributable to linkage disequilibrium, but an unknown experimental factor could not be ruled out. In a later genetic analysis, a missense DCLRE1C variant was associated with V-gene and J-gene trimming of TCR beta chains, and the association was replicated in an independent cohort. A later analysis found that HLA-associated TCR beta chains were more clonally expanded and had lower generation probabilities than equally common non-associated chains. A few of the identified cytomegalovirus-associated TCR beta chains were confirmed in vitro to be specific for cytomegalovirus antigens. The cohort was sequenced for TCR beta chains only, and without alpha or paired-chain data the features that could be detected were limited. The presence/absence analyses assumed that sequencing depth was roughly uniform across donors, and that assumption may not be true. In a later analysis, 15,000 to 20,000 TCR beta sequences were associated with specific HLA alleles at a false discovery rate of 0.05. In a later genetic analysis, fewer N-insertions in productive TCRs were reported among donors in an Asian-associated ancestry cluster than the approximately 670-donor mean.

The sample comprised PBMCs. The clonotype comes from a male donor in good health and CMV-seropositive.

The DNA reads TGCGCCAGCAGCCAAGATAGCGGGACAGGGCGCGATGGATTAGCTGATACGCAGTATTTT. This yields the protein CASSQDSGTGRDGLADTQYF. Recombination connected TRBV4-3 to TRBJ2-3; TRBD1 is a weak D gene call, 9 bases matching. CDR1 and CDR2 are read off the germline V gene as LGHNA and YSLEER. From cysteine to phenylalanine, the CDR3 is 20 amino acids long. CDR3 DNA only is kept here, 60 bases in frame from base 1. V was cut back by 0 bases and J by 6 bases, leaving a gap of 28 bases between them.